This is a list of T cell receptor beta chains from one sample in a study of OX40 agonist ivuxolimab in advanced cancers. Profiling relied on immunoSEQ multiplex PCR, and the TCRdb table lists in-frame clones only, not all of them. The sample records about 110,000 clones, approximately 90% being singletons. Source: CD4+ or CD8+ T cells sorted from blood, taken in a trial of the OX40 agonist ivuxolimab. Receptors were obtained from an adult with an advanced solid tumor such as melanoma, head and neck, liver or kidney cancer. Both conserved end residues are part of each CDR3. Clone sizes are given selectively: once, few, many, or a class where the clone is expanded.

j_gene: TRBJ1-4; len: 14; v_gene: TRBV27; abundance: NA; CDR3aa: CASSFQGPNEKLFF
j_gene: TRBJ2-7; len: 15; v_gene: TRBV7-9; abundance: NA; CDR3aa: CASSLIGQGSYEQYF
j_gene: TRBJ1-1; len: 14; v_gene: TRBV27; abundance: NA; CDR3aa: CASSSPSMNTEAFF
j_gene: TRBJ2-6; len: 16; v_gene: TRBV29-1; abundance: NA; CDR3aa: CSVLGAATSVSNVLTF
j_gene: TRBJ2-2; len: 15; v_gene: TRBV7-3; abundance: NA; CDR3aa: CASSPGRGNTGELFF
j_gene: TRBJ2-7; len: 14; v_gene: TRBV5-1; abundance: NA; CDR3aa: CASSTGQSSYEQYF
j_gene: TRBJ2-7; len: 15; v_gene: TRBV6-1; abundance: NA; CDR3aa: CASVDGRTGTYEQYF
j_gene: TRBJ1-2; len: 14; v_gene: TRBV5-1; abundance: once; CDR3aa: CASSIPGQGYGYTF
j_gene: TRBJ2-7; len: 14; v_gene: TRBV7-9; abundance: NA; CDR3aa: CASSLALGPYEQYF
j_gene: TRBJ2-1; len: 13; v_gene: TRBV11-3; abundance: NA; CDR3aa: CASTPSVEGEQFF
j_gene: TRBJ2-2; len: 17; v_gene: TRBV14; abundance: NA; CDR3aa: CASSQEYRGEFTGELFF
j_gene: TRBJ1-1; len: 18; v_gene: TRBV7-8; abundance: NA; CDR3aa: CASSYRDRGRAGRTEAFF
j_gene: TRBJ2-1; len: 21; v_gene: TRBV19; abundance: NA; CDR3aa: CASSRQFSGTSGSFSYNEQFF
j_gene: TRBJ1-6; len: 14; v_gene: TRBV28; abundance: NA; CDR3aa: CASSQWTGATPLHF
j_gene: TRBJ2-7; len: 15; v_gene: TRBV6-5; abundance: NA; CDR3aa: CASSYSTGGSYEQYF
j_gene: TRBJ2-7; len: 12; v_gene: TRBV7-2; abundance: NA; CDR3aa: CASSLNTYEQYF
j_gene: TRBJ2-5; len: 13; v_gene: TRBV19; abundance: NA; CDR3aa: CASSTLLGETQYF
j_gene: TRBJ2-1; len: 17; v_gene: TRBV9; abundance: NA; CDR3aa: CASTRQGATFLYNEQFF
j_gene: TRBJ2-1; len: 15; v_gene: TRBV19; abundance: NA; CDR3aa: CASIRSGAENNEQFF
j_gene: TRBJ1-1; len: 14; v_gene: TRBV4-3; abundance: NA; CDR3aa: CASSPGTANTEAFF
j_gene: TRBJ1-1; len: 14; v_gene: TRBV18; abundance: NA; CDR3aa: CASSPPDGNTEAFF
j_gene: TRBJ1-3; len: 11; v_gene: TRBV2; abundance: NA; CDR3aa: CASSLGNTIYF
j_gene: TRBJ2-1; len: 15; v_gene: TRBV19; abundance: NA; CDR3aa: CASSIWDGGIGEQFF
j_gene: TRBJ1-3; len: 16; v_gene: TRBV4-2; abundance: NA; CDR3aa: CASSQEIQGQRNTIYF
j_gene: TRBJ2-3; len: 14; v_gene: TRBV5-1; abundance: NA; CDR3aa: CASSLGRGPDTQYF
j_gene: TRBJ1-4; len: 18; v_gene: TRBV15; abundance: once; CDR3aa: CATSRVSPGQPSNEKLFF
j_gene: TRBJ1-4; len: 14; v_gene: TRBV29-1; abundance: NA; CDR3aa: CSVEYRGFNEKLFF
j_gene: TRBJ2-7; len: 14; v_gene: TRBV7-6; abundance: once; CDR3aa: CASSLRQLSYEQYF
j_gene: TRBJ1-3; len: 14; v_gene: TRBV5-1; abundance: NA; CDR3aa: CASRDSSSGNTIYF
j_gene: TRBJ2-5; len: 13; v_gene: TRBV7-3; abundance: NA; CDR3aa: CASSLSGRETQYF
j_gene: TRBJ2-5; len: 14; v_gene: TRBV28; abundance: NA; CDR3aa: CARGSRGMEETQYF
j_gene: TRBJ1-5; len: 14; v_gene: TRBV7-3; abundance: NA; CDR3aa: CASSPGTADQPQHF
j_gene: TRBJ1-2; len: 17; v_gene: TRBV11-3; abundance: NA; CDR3aa: CASSLALTGELNYGYTF
j_gene: TRBJ2-1; len: 10; v_gene: TRBV28; abundance: NA; CDR3aa: CASSRNEQFF
j_gene: TRBJ1-2; len: 19; v_gene: TRBV9; abundance: NA; CDR3aa: CASSGRRDSSLWGSYGYTF
j_gene: TRBJ1-2; len: 11; v_gene: TRBV6-5; abundance: once; CDR3aa: CASGGNYGYTF
j_gene: TRBJ2-1; len: 15; v_gene: TRBV10-1; abundance: NA; CDR3aa: CASSELAGEYNEQFF
j_gene: TRBJ1-5; len: 16; v_gene: TRBV28; abundance: NA; CDR3aa: CASTSRSVPIDGPQHF
j_gene: TRBJ1-2; len: 14; v_gene: TRBV13; abundance: NA; CDR3aa: CASSLGRVDYGYTF
j_gene: TRBJ2-1; len: 17; v_gene: TRBV9; abundance: NA; CDR3aa: CASSVGAGYYSYNEQFF
j_gene: TRBJ1-2; len: 16; v_gene: TRBV7-2; abundance: NA; CDR3aa: CASSLATPDRGRGYTF
j_gene: TRBJ1-2; len: 16; v_gene: TRBV25-1; abundance: NA; CDR3aa: CASSAPGREANYGYTF
j_gene: TRBJ1-5; len: 14; v_gene: TRBV10-3; abundance: NA; CDR3aa: CAISGTGGNQPQHF
j_gene: TRBJ1-1; len: 15; v_gene: TRBV5-4; abundance: NA; CDR3aa: CASITDSLLNTEAFF
j_gene: TRBJ1-1; len: 15; v_gene: TRBV7-2; abundance: NA; CDR3aa: CASSSWTGGNTEAFF
j_gene: TRBJ1-5; len: 15; v_gene: TRBV6-6; abundance: NA; CDR3aa: CASSLDRNLNQPQHF
j_gene: TRBJ2-7; len: 15; v_gene: TRBV15; abundance: NA; CDR3aa: CATSSSAGGGREQYF
j_gene: TRBJ1-1; len: 16; v_gene: TRBV28; abundance: NA; CDR3aa: CASSSYRADKNTEAFF
j_gene: TRBJ2-7; len: 11; v_gene: TRBV15; abundance: once; CDR3aa: CATSLLGEQYF
j_gene: TRBJ2-1; len: 15; v_gene: TRBV19; abundance: NA; CDR3aa: CASSIRSTGTGEQFF
j_gene: TRBJ2-5; len: 15; v_gene: TRBV2; abundance: NA; CDR3aa: CASSPRTVYQETQYF
j_gene: TRBJ1-3; len: 16; v_gene: TRBV5-1; abundance: NA; CDR3aa: CASSSRTGASGNTIYF
j_gene: TRBJ1-1; len: 17; v_gene: TRBV7-9; abundance: NA; CDR3aa: CASSARGGGAVNTEAFF
j_gene: TRBJ1-1; len: 15; v_gene: TRBV7-9; abundance: NA; CDR3aa: CASSLESGTGTEAFF
j_gene: TRBJ2-1; len: 14; v_gene: TRBV19; abundance: NA; CDR3aa: CASSIGVAAEEQFF
j_gene: TRBJ2-5; len: 15; v_gene: TRBV16; abundance: once; CDR3aa: CASSQSRVAQETQYF
j_gene: TRBJ1-1; len: 12; v_gene: TRBV10-3; abundance: many; CDR3aa: CATGQGEAEAFF
j_gene: TRBJ2-1; len: 16; v_gene: TRBV5-1; abundance: NA; CDR3aa: CASSDRSGSPASEQFF
j_gene: TRBJ2-2; len: 13; v_gene: TRBV7-3; abundance: once; CDR3aa: CASSSREAGELFF